This is a list of T cell receptor beta chains from one sample in a study of long-term antiretroviral therapy in people with HIV. Here immunoSEQ multiplex PCR was the method, and the copy in TCRdb shows in-frame clones only, minus some. This table has some 25,000 clones, around 77% appearing once. This sample comprised unsorted PBMCs, obtained 2.1 years after starting antiretroviral therapy. The receptors here all came from a man aged 25 to 45 with HIV. The CDR3 runs from the conserved cysteine through the conserved F or W. The order of the fields is J gene, V gene, D gene, clone size, CDR3 protein, CDR3 DNA. The D gene is left open where the match is weak. Clone size is stated in some rows and not others, as once, few, many or a class when expanded.

>TRBJ1-5|TRBV19|NA|NA
CASTSQVRGNQPQHF
TGTGCCAGTACTTCCCAGGTAAGGGGCAATCAGCCCCAGCATTTT
>TRBJ2-7|TRBV4-2|NA|few
CASSQDGAFEQYF
TGTGCCAGCAGCCAAGATGGGGCTTTTGAGCAGTACTTC
>TRBJ2-3|TRBV19|NA|NA
CASSRSFTQYF
TGTGCCAGTAGTAGGTCTTTTACGCAGTATTTT
>TRBJ1-2|TRBV7-9|TRBD1|NA
CASSAQGSANYGYTF
TGTGCCAGCAGCGCACAGGGGTCGGCTAACTATGGCTACACCTTC
>TRBJ2-7|TRBV7-9|NA|NA
CASSLPGPQDHEQYF
TGTGCCAGCAGCTTACCAGGGCCCCAGGACCACGAGCAGTACTTC
>TRBJ2-7|TRBV4-1|NA|NA
CASSQRELAAYEQYF
TGCGCCAGCAGCCAGAGGGAACTAGCCGCCTACGAGCAGTACTTC
>TRBJ1-4|TRBV5-8|NA|NA
CASSAWGGVTEKLFF
TGTGCCAGCAGCGCCTGGGGGGGCGTTACGGAAAAACTGTTTTTT
>TRBJ2-3|TRBV28|NA|once
CASSFPGTDTQYF
TGTGCCAGCAGTTTTCCAGGGACAGATACGCAGTATTTT
>TRBJ2-5|TRBV6-4|NA|NA
CASERGDQETQYF
TGTGCCAGCGAGAGGGGAGACCAAGAGACCCAGTACTTC
>TRBJ1-4|TRBV9|NA|NA
CASSPSGGKLFF
TGTGCCAGCAGCCCGTCAGGCGGAAAACTGTTTTTT
>TRBJ2-5|TRBV9|NA|once
CASSPSGTQETQYF
TGTGCCAGCAGCCCAAGTGGGACCCAAGAGACCCAGTACTTC
>TRBJ1-1|TRBV27|TRBD1|NA
CASSLYGRGFPEAFF
TGTGCCAGCAGTTTATACGGCAGGGGGTTTCCTGAAGCTTTCTTT
>TRBJ2-1|TRBV5-1|TRBD2|NA
CASSFGVFAGTSGNNEQFF
TGCGCCAGCAGCTTCGGCGTATTTGCCGGGACTAGCGGAAACAATGAGCAGTTCTTC
>TRBJ1-2|TRBV7-9|NA|few
CASSSFGAGYTF
TGTGCCAGCAGCTCGTTCGGGGCGGGCTACACCTTC
>TRBJ1-3|TRBV30|NA|NA
CAWSASGNTIYF
TGTGCCTGGAGTGCGTCGGGAAACACCATATATTTT
>TRBJ2-7|TRBV10-3|TRBD2|NA
CAISGLAGVYEQYF
TGTGCCATCAGTGGGCTAGCGGGAGTTTACGAGCAGTACTTC
>TRBJ2-7|TRBV19|NA|NA
CASSTGTVHSYEQYF
TGTGCCAGTAGTACGGGGACGGTTCACTCCTACGAGCAGTACTTC
>TRBJ2-1|TRBV4-3|NA|once
CASSPFGHRATNEQFF
TGCGCCAGCAGCCCCTTTGGGCACAGAGCGACCAATGAGCAGTTCTTC
>TRBJ2-2|TRBV7-9|TRBD1|NA
CASRPGTANTGELFF
TGTGCCAGCAGACCCGGGACAGCGAACACCGGGGAGCTGTTTTTT
>TRBJ2-1|TRBV6-5|NA|NA
CASSYSQLRPQFF
TGTGCCAGCAGTTACTCACAACTCCGCCCGCAGTTCTTC
>TRBJ1-5|TRBV4-1|TRBD1|NA
CASSQEGTGLNQPQHF
TGCGCCAGCAGCCAAGAGGGGACAGGGTTAAATCAGCCCCAGCATTTT
>TRBJ2-7|TRBV5-1|TRBD2|NA
CASSLGAGVYEQYF
TGCGCCAGCAGCTTGGGAGCGGGAGTATACGAGCAGTACTTC
>TRBJ2-7|TRBV10-1|TRBD1|few
CASRRTGVPEQYF
TGCGCCAGCAGGAGAACAGGGGTACCTGAGCAGTACTTC
>TRBJ2-1|TRBV25-1|NA|NA
CASSYNEQFF
TGTGCCAGCAGTTACAATGAGCAGTTCTTC
>TRBJ1-5|TRBV19|NA|NA
CASSIGGINQPQHF
TGTGCCAGTAGTATCGGAGGGATTAATCAGCCCCAGCATTTT
>TRBJ2-5|TRBV11-2|NA|NA
CASSFIRGRETQYF
TGTGCCAGCAGCTTTATCAGGGGACGAGAGACCCAGTACTTC
>TRBJ1-5|TRBV28|TRBD1|once
CASSFPQGHNQPQHF
TGTGCCAGCAGTTTTCCACAGGGGCACAATCAGCCCCAGCATTTT
>TRBJ1-2|TRBV9|NA|NA
CASSVGRGGDSYGYTF
TGTGCCAGCAGCGTAGGGAGGGGGGGGGATTCCTATGGCTACACCTTC
>TRBJ2-7|TRBV27|TRBD2|NA
CASRGLAGGALYEQYF
TGTGCCAGCAGGGGACTAGCGGGAGGTGCCCTGTACGAGCAGTACTTC
>TRBJ1-4|TRBV9|NA|NA
CASSVGPGPNEKLFF
TGTGCCAGCAGCGTAGGGCCGGGGCCTAATGAAAAACTGTTTTTT
>TRBJ2-7|TRBV30|NA|once
CAWGTGYLVEQYF
TGTGCCTGGGGAACAGGGTACTTAGTTGAGCAGTACTTC